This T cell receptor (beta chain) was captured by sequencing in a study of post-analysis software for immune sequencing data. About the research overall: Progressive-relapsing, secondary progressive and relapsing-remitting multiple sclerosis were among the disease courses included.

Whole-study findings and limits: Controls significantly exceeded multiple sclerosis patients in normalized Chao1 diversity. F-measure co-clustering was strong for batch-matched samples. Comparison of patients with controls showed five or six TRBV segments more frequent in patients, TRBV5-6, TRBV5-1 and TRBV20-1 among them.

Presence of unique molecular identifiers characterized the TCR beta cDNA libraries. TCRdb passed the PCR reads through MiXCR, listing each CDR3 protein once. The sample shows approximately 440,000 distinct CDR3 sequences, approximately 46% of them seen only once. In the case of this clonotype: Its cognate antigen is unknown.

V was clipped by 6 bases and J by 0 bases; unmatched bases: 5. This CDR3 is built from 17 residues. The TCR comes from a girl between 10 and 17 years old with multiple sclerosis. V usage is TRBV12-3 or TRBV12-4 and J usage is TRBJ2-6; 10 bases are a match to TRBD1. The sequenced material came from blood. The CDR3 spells CASSLGDRGSGANVLTF. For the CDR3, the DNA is TGTGCCAGCAGCCTGGGGGACAGGGGCTCTGGGGCCAACGTCCTGACTTTC.